This T cell receptor (beta chain) was captured in a study of cytotoxic CD8 clonotypes in ibrutinib-treated CLL. Study-wide points: Samples from sustained-remission and progressing patients were taken at different times. Clonality at baseline surpassed age-matched healthy donors and tracked circulating CD8+ T-cell counts.

CDR1 MRHNA and CDR2 SNTAGT come from the germline V gene. This CDR3 spans 13 amino acids. V was clipped by 4 bases and J by 4 bases, with 8 bases between them. Sequencing was designed to attain a depth spanning 1 in 200,000 to 1 in 1 million T cells. Generated by immunoSEQ multiplex PCR, the TCRdb table keeps only in-frame clones and is missing some. The profile shows nearly 300,000 clones, roughly four fifths of them singletons. As regards this clone: The antigen is unknown.

This clonotype originated in a human donor with chronic lymphocytic leukemia. The rearrangement joins TRBV6-4 to TRBJ1-5, with D tentatively TRBD1 (6 bases). The sequenced sample was PBMCs, obtained at disease progression, from a patient treated with ibrutinib. CDR3 sequence (DNA): TGTGCCAGCAGTGGGACAGAGAATCAGCCCCAGCATTTT. It is translated as CASSGTENQPQHF.